This record concerns one T cell receptor beta chain sequence. PCR used 60 Vbeta primers and 13 Jbeta primers. The data were produced by immunoSEQ multiplex PCR, yet TCRdb's version contains in-frame clones alone and is incomplete. The profile shows fewer than 200,000 clones, about 85% of them singletons. This specimen comes from a study of cytomegalovirus exposure and HLA in healthy donors. This cohort consisted of healthy bone marrow donors. The source material was PBMCs. The source of this sequence is a man aged 18 to 29 in good health and CMV-seropositive.

Here the CDR3 DNA reads TGTGCCAGCAGCCATATACTAGCGGGGGGATACGAGCAGTACTTC. It specifies CASSHILAGGYEQYF. The V gene is TRBV7-2, the J gene TRBJ2-7; TRBD2 matches at 12 bases. Germline V lookup: CDR1 SGHTA, CDR2 FQGNSA. The CDR3 sequence is 15 residues long. V was pared by 5 bases and J by 4 bases, with 6 bases of the junction left unmatched.